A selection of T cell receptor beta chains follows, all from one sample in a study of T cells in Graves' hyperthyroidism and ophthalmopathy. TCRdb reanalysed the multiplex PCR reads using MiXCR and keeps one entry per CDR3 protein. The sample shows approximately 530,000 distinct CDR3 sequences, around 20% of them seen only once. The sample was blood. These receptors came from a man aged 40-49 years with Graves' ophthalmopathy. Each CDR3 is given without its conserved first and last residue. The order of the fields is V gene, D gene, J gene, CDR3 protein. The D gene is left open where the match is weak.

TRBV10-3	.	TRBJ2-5	AISDSTPPTQY
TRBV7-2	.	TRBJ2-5	ASSGSLGSVVGETQY
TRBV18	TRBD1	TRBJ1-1	ASSPRDRGQVANTEAF
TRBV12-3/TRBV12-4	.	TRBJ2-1	ASSSPSGRAGEGDEQF
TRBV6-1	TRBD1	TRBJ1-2	ASTKEWTGPGYT
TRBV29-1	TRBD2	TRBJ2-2	GSVGGREGGTGELF
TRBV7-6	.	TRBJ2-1	ASSETPYNEQF
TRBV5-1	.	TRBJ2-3	ASRFDTDTQY
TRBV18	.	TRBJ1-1	ASSPIGSNTEAF
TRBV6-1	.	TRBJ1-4	ASSEDWSEKLF
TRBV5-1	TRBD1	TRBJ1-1	ASSPGQGTETF
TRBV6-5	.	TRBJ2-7	ASSYDISYEQY
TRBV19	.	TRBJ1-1	ASSMRGGRGGEAF
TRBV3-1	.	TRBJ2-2	ASSQDLRGGGKLNTGELF
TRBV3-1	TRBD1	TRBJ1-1	ASSQGQGGTEAF
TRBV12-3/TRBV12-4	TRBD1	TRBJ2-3	ASSLSGTGRTDTQY
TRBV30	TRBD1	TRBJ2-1	ALTGDRGSFEQF
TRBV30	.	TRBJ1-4	AWTLGGYGEKLF
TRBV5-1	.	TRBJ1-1	ASSLRQSGLGNTEAF
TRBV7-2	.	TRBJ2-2	ASSLAGAGGELF
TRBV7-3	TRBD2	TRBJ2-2	ASTVGGGSAGELF
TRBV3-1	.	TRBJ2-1	ASSQDLNGYNEQF
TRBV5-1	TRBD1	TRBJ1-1	ASSVTGARTEAF
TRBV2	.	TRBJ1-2	ASRPVNGYT
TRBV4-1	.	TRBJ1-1	ASSQESKTQAF
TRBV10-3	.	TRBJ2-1	AISELWMREQF
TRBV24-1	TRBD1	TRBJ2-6	ATSDSVKGASGANVLT
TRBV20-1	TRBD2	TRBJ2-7	SARGVTSGGNEQY
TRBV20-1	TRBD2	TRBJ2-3	SAKTAGGTDTQY
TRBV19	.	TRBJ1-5	ASTSPPANQPQH
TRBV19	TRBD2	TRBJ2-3	ASSMRLAEGRTQY
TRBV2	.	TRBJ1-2	ASSMLQGNYGYT
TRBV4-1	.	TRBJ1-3	ASSQAGLSGNTIY
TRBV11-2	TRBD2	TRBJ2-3	ASSLGSGGAFSTDTQY
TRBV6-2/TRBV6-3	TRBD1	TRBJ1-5	ASSLTTGGNQPQH
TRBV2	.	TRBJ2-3	ASTENWPQGKDTQY
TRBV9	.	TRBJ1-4	ASSVRGQNEKLF
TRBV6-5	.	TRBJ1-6	ASSYSIPGSSYNSPLH
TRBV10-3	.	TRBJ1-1	AISEVGGSGTEAF
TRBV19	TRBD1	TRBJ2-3	ASSIIGQGTDTQY
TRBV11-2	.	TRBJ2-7	ASSSNQFSYEQY
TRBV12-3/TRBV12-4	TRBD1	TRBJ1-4	ASKQGPSTNEKLF
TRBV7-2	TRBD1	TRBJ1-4	ASSQQQGRGEKLF
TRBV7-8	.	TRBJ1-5	ASSLLPNQPQH
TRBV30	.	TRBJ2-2	AWSAFGTVNTGELF
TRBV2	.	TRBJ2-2	ASSDVGGKTGELF
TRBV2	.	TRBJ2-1	ASTGLTASYNEQF
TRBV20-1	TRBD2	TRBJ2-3	SASQAGGYTDTQY
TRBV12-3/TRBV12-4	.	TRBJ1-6	ASSSGSYNSPLH
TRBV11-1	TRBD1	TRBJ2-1	ASSFQQGTEEF
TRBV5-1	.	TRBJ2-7	ASSLAEGPYEQY
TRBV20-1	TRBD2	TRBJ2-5	SALEASGQETQY
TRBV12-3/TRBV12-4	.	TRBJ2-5	ASSFGRDGETQY